Given below is one T cell receptor beta chain in context. This entry belongs to a study of shared clonotypes between healthy human individuals. In the original analysis: Junction-only sequences without quality scores came from ImmunoSEQ, so filtering differed. The assay was immunoSEQ multiplex PCR, and TCRdb's table has in-frame clones only and misses some. The V and J calls and clone size were taken over from that table, and D and trimming were inferred from the DNA. The table lists fewer than 600,000 clones, around 77% of them singletons. V was shortened by 8 bases and J by 2 bases, with 16 bases between the two germline ends. The CDR3 is 15 amino acids. Germline V gene lookup returns CDR1 MNHEY and CDR2 SMNVEV (reference sequence).

Sequenced: PBMCs. The J gene is TRBJ2-1, the V gene TRBV27; tentatively, D is TRBD1 (6 bases). This clonotype was obtained from a woman aged 40 to 49 in good health. Some clones in this sample may be carry-over from other donors' samples. In nucleotides, the CDR3 is TGTGCCAGCCACTTGGGGGCGGCCCCCTACAATGAGCAGTTCTTC. It codes for CASHLGAAPYNEQFF.